These 20 T cell receptor beta chains share one sample of origin, sequenced in a study of cytomegalovirus exposure and HLA in healthy donors. Assay: immunoSEQ multiplex PCR; the TCRdb copy retains only in-frame clones and omits some. The data contain fewer than 350,000 clones, 88% of them singletons. The sample consisted of PBMCs. Receptors originate from a woman in her late teens or twenties in good health and CMV-seronegative.

This chain uses TRBV27 with TRBJ2-3; TRBD2 matches at 8 bases. The CDR3 contains 17 residues. Trimming took 8 bases from V and 0 from J; bases not matched to a gene: 13. Germline assignment: CDR1 MNHEY and CDR2 SMNVEV (reference sequence). The CDR3 DNA reads TGTGCCAGCCGTCCCTTAGGCGGGAGGCTTAGCACAGATACGCAGTATTTT. Its protein product is CASRPLGGRLSTDTQYF.

The chain combines TRBV27 with TRBJ2-1, with TRBD2 matching over 7 bases. Trimming at V came to 8 bases and at J to 0 bases, leaving 4 bases not matched to a gene. Germline values: CDR1 MNHEY, CDR2 SMNVEV (reference sequence). The CDR3 has 14 amino acids. CDR3 amino acids: CASHGGSSYNEQFF. For the CDR3, the DNA is TGTGCCAGCCATGGCGGGAGCTCCTACAATGAGCAGTTCTTC.

The genes are TRBV9 and TRBJ1-1; the D gene is possibly TRBD1 (6 bases). There are 16 residues in the CDR3. Germline V gives CDR1 SGDLS, CDR2 YYNGEE. V was clipped by 6 bases and J by 2 bases, with 20 bases between them. The CDR3 nucleotides are TGTGCCAGCACCCCGGGGTGGGGGCGAATTAACACTGAAGCTTTCTTT. Encoded protein: CASTPGWGRINTEAFF.

The chain uses TRBV11-2 and TRBJ1-5; the D gene is possibly TRBD1 (6 bases). Germline V CDR1 and CDR2: SGHAT, FQNNGV. Trimming cost V 5 bases and J 2 bases, with 16 bases left between them. The CDR3 has 16 amino acids. The CDR3 coding sequence is TGTGCCAGCAGCACCCCGAGGGGGTCTCGCAATCAGCCCCAGCATTTT. Residues: CASSTPRGSRNQPQHF.

The chain employs TRBV27 and TRBJ2-7; 8 nucleotides line up with TRBD1. The CDR3 is 16 residues long. The germline V gene encodes CDR1 MNHEY and CDR2 SMNVEV (reference sequence). With 6 bases clipped from V and 7 bases from J, the junction kept 17 bases outside the gene matches. As DNA, the CDR3 is TGTGCCAGCAGCCCCCCGGGTCGGACAGGGAGTCTGGAGCAGTACTTC. As protein: CASSPPGRTGSLEQYF.

This clone has a single count. J is TRBJ1-2 and V is TRBV28; a possible D gene is TRBD1 (6 bases). The V end lost 6 bases, the J end lost 4 bases, and 24 bases lay between the germline ends. The CDR3 is 17 amino acids. Germline-derived CDR1 and CDR2 are MDHEN and SYDVKM. CDR3 in amino acids: CASSSRWAHQGGYGYTF. The CDR3 bases are TGTGCCAGCAGCTCTCGATGGGCCCACCAAGGGGGCTATGGCTACACCTTC.

The chain combines TRBV19 with TRBJ1-5; D is perhaps TRBD1 (5 bases). CDR1 is LNHDA and CDR2 is SQIVND in the germline V gene (reference sequence). The ends were cut back, 9 bases at V and 1 base at J, with 22 bases in the middle. CDR3 length equals 17 residues. The CDR3 bases are TGTGCCAGCAGGGCGGCAGGTAAGACACGAAGCAATCAGCCCCAGCATTTT. Protein product: CASRAAGKTRSNQPQHF. The complete variable domain, with remaining parts taken from reference TRBV19 and TRBJ1-5, reads DGGITQSPKYLFRKEGQNVTLSCEQNLNHDAMYWYRQDPGQGLRLIYYSQIVNDFQKGDIAEGYSVSREKKESFPLTVTSAQKNPTAFYLCASRAAGKTRSNQPQHFGDGTRLSIL.

The chain links TRBV5-1 to TRBJ2-3, with 10 bases that match TRBD2. The CDR3 sequence is 15 residues long. The germline V gene encodes CDR1 SGHRS and CDR2 YFSETQ. The junction had 1 base not matched to a gene; V was cut back by 0 bases and J by 3 bases. The CDR3: CASSLASGRTDTQYF. The CDR3 DNA reads TGCGCCAGCAGCTTGGCTAGCGGGAGAACAGATACGCAGTATTTT.

The chain carries TRBV11-2 and TRBJ2-6; TRBD1 matches 12 bases. Germline CDR1 SGHAT, CDR2 FQNNGV. CDR3 length: 18 residues. The V and J ends lost 5 bases and 0 bases, in that order; junction bases with no gene match: 5. The CDR3 nucleotides are TGTGCCAGCAGCCCCCGGGGACAGGGGGCCTCTGGGGCCAACGTCCTGACTTTC. Translating it yields CASSPRGQGASGANVLTF.

This rearrangement joins TRBV28 to TRBJ1-5; maybe TRBD1 (5 bases). Deletions cut 5 bases from V and 5 bases from J, with 16 bases between. This CDR3 spans 15 amino acids. Germline V CDR1 and CDR2: MDHEN, SYDVKM. Here the CDR3 reads CASSTPEEGYQPQHF. The CDR3 nucleotides are TGTGCCAGCAGTACTCCCGAGGAGGGGTATCAGCCCCAGCATTTT.

V usage is TRBV5-6 and J usage is TRBJ2-7, with D perhaps matching TRBD1 (5 bases). This CDR3 contains 15 residues. The germline V and J ends were trimmed by 5 bases and 3 bases, with 18 bases remaining between them. The germline V gene encodes CDR1 SGHDT and CDR2 YYEEEE. The CDR3 loop is CASSPQGRINYEQYF. CDR3 DNA sequence: TGTGCCAGCAGTCCCCAGGGCCGGATTAACTACGAGCAGTACTTC.

The gene calls are TRBV25-1 and TRBJ1-1, with a weak D call TRBD1 (6 bases). The germline CDR1 and CDR2 sequences are MGHDK and SYGVNS. The CDR3 runs to 13 residues. V shed 4 bases and J shed 2 bases, with 8 bases lying between them. The CDR3 reads CASSAGHNTEAFF. The CDR3 DNA sequence: TGTGCCAGCAGTGCGGGACACAACACTGAAGCTTTCTTT.

The rearrangement uses TRBV6-6 and TRBJ1-4; D perhaps matches TRBD1 (5 bases). Trimming removed 6 bases at V and 2 bases at J, with 13 bases between. The CDR3 sequence is 15 residues long. Germline V gene sequence: CDR1 MNHNY, CDR2 SVGAGI (reference sequence). DNA for the CDR3: TGTGCCAGCAGAAAGCCCCGACAGACTAATGAAAAACTGTTTTTT. Its protein is CASRKPRQTNEKLFF.

A note on this clone: The junction differs from germline at one of its ends, possibly a read error. The J gene is TRBJ2-4, the V gene TRBV6-1; possible D gene TRBD1, 8 bases. The V gene's germline CDR1 is MNHNS and CDR2 SASEGT. The CDR3 has 14 amino acids. DNA of the CDR3: TGTGCCAGCAGTGAAGCGCCGGGGGGCAGGGGGCTGCTATTC. This codes for CASSEAPGGRGLLF.

V and J are TRBV11-3 and TRBJ2-3; 9 bases line up with TRBD2. The V gene's germline CDR1 is SGHNT and CDR2 YENEEA. J lost 4 bases, V lost 4 bases, and 21 bases had no gene match. The CDR3 is made up of 20 amino acids. The CDR3 is CASSSGGLSREGVSADTQYF. The CDR3 region has the DNA TGTGCCAGCAGCTCCGGAGGGTTGTCGCGGGAGGGTGTTTCTGCAGATACGCAGTATTTT.

This clone was seen once. The genes are TRBV7-7 and TRBJ2-1; D not resolved. The germline V gene encodes CDR1 SSHAT and CDR2 FNYEAQ (reference sequence). This CDR3 region has 13 residues. V was cut by 1 base and J by 3 bases, with 4 bases left in between. CDR3 coding DNA: TGTGCCAGCAGCTTAGACTACTACAATGAGCAGTTCTTC. As protein: CASSLDYYNEQFF.

This chain connects TRBV19 to TRBJ1-1; 9 nucleotides line up with TRBD1. Germline trimming cut 5 bases from V and 4 bases from J; bases unmatched to any gene: 5. The germline CDR1 and CDR2 sequences are LNHDA and SQIVND (reference sequence). The CDR3 spans 14 residues. The CDR3 protein is CASSYQTGGTEAFF. The CDR3 nucleotides read TGTGCCAGTAGTTACCAGACAGGGGGCACTGAAGCTTTCTTT. The complete variable domain, with remaining parts taken from reference TRBV19 and TRBJ1-1, reads DGGITQSPKYLFRKEGQNVTLSCEQNLNHDAMYWYRQDPGQGLRLIYYSQIVNDFQKGDIAEGYSVSREKKESFPLTVTSAQKNPTAFYLCASSYQTGGTEAFFGQGTRLTVV.

V usage is TRBV5-6 and J usage is TRBJ2-2; 16 bases line up with TRBD2. The CDR3 consists of 17 residues. Germline CDR1 and CDR2: SGHDT and YYEEEE. The junction had 4 bases not matched to a gene; V was cut back by 4 bases and J by 4 bases. This CDR3 is CASSTGLAGGITGELFF. The CDR3 DNA sequence: TGTGCCAGCAGCACGGGACTAGCGGGAGGGATCACCGGGGAGCTGTTTTTT.

The genes are TRBV27 and TRBJ2-5, with 8 bases lining up with TRBD2. V trimming: 5 bases; J trimming: 3 bases; junction bases outside the gene matches: 8. Per the germline V gene, CDR1 is MNHEY and CDR2 is SMNVEV (reference sequence). This CDR3 comprises 15 residues. The chain's CDR3 is CASSAPRGGKETQYF. CDR3 DNA: TGTGCCAGCAGTGCCCCCCGGGGGGGGAAAGAGACCCAGTACTTC.

The chain links TRBV7-8 to TRBJ1-5; D is unclear. Looked up from germline, CDR1 is SGHVS and CDR2 is FQNEAQ. This CDR3 contains 15 residues. Trimming pared 3 bases from V and 2 bases from J, leaving 11 bases between. The CDR3 here is CASSFEARGNQPQHF. CDR3 in DNA: TGTGCCAGCAGCTTTGAAGCTCGGGGCAATCAGCCCCAGCATTTT.